Listed here are 24 T cell receptor beta chains from one sample, sequenced in a study of blood T cell repertoires in COVID-19. TCRdb keeps only in-frame clones here, not all; method: immunoSEQ multiplex PCR. The sample has 95,000 to 150,000 clones, around 81% seen once. Sequencing was performed on peripheral blood. The receptors here all came from a woman between 45 and 60 years old with acute or convalescent COVID-19.

This clone occurred once. V gene TRBV16 combines with J gene TRBJ1-6; TRBD1 agrees at 8 bases. With V trimmed by 4 bases and J by 8 bases, 4 bases remained unmatched. CDR1 and CDR2 from the germline V gene are KGHSY and FQNENV. CDR3 length: 14 amino acids. In DNA, the CDR3 is TGTGCCAGCAGCCGGACAGGGAATGATTCACCCCTCCACTTT. Translation: CASSRTGNDSPLHF.

V is TRBV29-1 and J is TRBJ1-4; D not certain. This CDR3 region has 13 residues. V was cut by 7 bases and J by 0 bases, with 9 bases left in between. Germline V CDR1 and CDR2: SQVTM, ANQGSEA. The CDR3 coding sequence is TGCAGCGATTCAGGCGCAACTAATGAAAAACTGTTTTTT. Its translation is CSDSGATNEKLFF.

This clone was detected once. V and J are TRBV30 and TRBJ1-2; D unresolved. The CDR3 sequence is 12 residues long. Trimming removed 3 bases from V and 2 bases from J, with 7 bases in between. Germline V CDR1 and CDR2: GTSNPN, SVGIG (reference sequence). CDR3 in DNA: TGTGCCTGGAGAGTCAGAAACTATGGCTACACCTTC. This codes for CAWRVRNYGYTF. The entire variable domain, with the rest obtained from reference TRBV30 and TRBJ1-2, is as follows: SQTIHQWPATLVQPVGSPLSLECTVEGTSNPNLYWYRQAAGRGLQLLFYSVGIGQISSEVPQNLSASRPQDRQFILSSKKLLLSDSGFYLCAWRVRNYGYTFGSGTRLTVV.

A few counts support this clone. This chain joins TRBV7-9 and TRBJ2-2, with 12 nucleotides matching TRBD1. This CDR3 spans 15 amino acids. Germline V CDR1 and CDR2: SEHNR, FQNEAQ (reference sequence). The trim removed 5 bases at V and 6 bases at J, leaving 4 bases unmatched. The CDR3 region has the DNA TGTGCCAGCAGCCGGGGGGACAGGGGGCCCGGGGAGCTGTTTTTT. This encodes CASSRGDRGPGELFF.

On this clone itself: One end of the junction fails to match germline, which may point to a read error. The chain employs TRBV4-1 and TRBJ2-1; TRBD2 agrees at 9 bases. Germline assignment: CDR1 MGHRA and CDR2 YSYEKL. This CDR3 contains 17 residues. The CDR3 loop reads CASSQDLASGVYNEQFF. The CDR3, as DNA: TGCGCCAGTAGCCAAGATCTCGCTAGCGGGGTCTACAATGAGCAGTTCTTC.

This chain joins TRBV2 and TRBJ1-3, with D hard to call. This CDR3 spans 14 amino acids. V dropped 4 bases and J dropped 0 bases, with 7 bases sitting between them. In germline, CDR1 is SNHLY, CDR2 FYNNEI. CDR3 sequence: CASSAYISGNTIYF. The CDR3 nucleotides read TGTGCCAGCAGTGCATACATCTCTGGAAACACCATATATTTT.

The chain carries TRBV11-2 and TRBJ1-1; possibly TRBD1 for D (6 bases). V lost 6 bases and J lost 6, with 20 bases in between. The CDR3 contains 15 residues. From germline, CDR1 is SGHAT and CDR2 FQNNGV. CDR3 DNA: TGTGCCAGCAGGCAAACCGCGGGGGCGAAGTCTGAAGCTTTCTTT. Protein product: CASRQTAGAKSEAFF. Full variable domain (outside the CDR3, taken from reference TRBV11-2 and TRBJ1-1): EAGVAQSPRYKIIEKRQSVAFWCNPISGHATLYWYQQILGQGPKLLIQFQNNGVVDDSQLPKDRFSAERLKGVDSTLKIQPAKLEDSAVYLCASRQTAGAKSEAFFGQGTRLTVV.

This clone was counted a few times. The chain links TRBV7-9 to TRBJ2-7; 10 bases align to TRBD1. This CDR3 region has 16 residues. Germline V CDR1 and CDR2: SEHNR, FQNEAQ (reference sequence). V was clipped by 0 bases and J by 2 bases; unmatched bases: 4. DNA of the CDR3: TGTGCCAGCAGCTTAGCGCCGGGACAGGGGACCTACGAGCAGTACTTC. Translating gives CASSLAPGQGTYEQYF.

J is TRBJ2-5 and V is TRBV11-2; no clear D gene. The CDR3 length is 11 residues. V lost 5 bases to trimming and J lost 3 bases, with 4 bases between them. CDR1 and CDR2 (germline): SGHAT, FQNNGV. The CDR3 nucleotides are TGTGCCAGCAGCCCAAAAGAGACCCAGTACTTC. Its translation: CASSPKETQYF. Looking up the rest from reference TRBV11-2 and TRBJ2-5 gives the full variable domain: EAGVAQSPRYKIIEKRQSVAFWCNPISGHATLYWYQQILGQGPKLLIQFQNNGVVDDSQLPKDRFSAERLKGVDSTLKIQPAKLEDSAVYLCASSPKETQYFGPGTRLLVL.

This chain joins TRBV3-1 (or the pseudogene TRBV3-2) and TRBJ2-3; a weak D match, TRBD2 (5 bases). The CDR3 is 15 amino acids. The germline CDR1 and CDR2 sequences are LGHDT and YNNKEL (reference sequence). The ends were cut back, 4 bases at V and 0 bases at J, with 11 bases in the middle. DNA of the CDR3: TGTGCCAGCAGCCCGTCGGGGAGTAGCACAGATACGCAGTATTTT. Translated: CASSPSGSSTDTQYF.

The CDR3 here is CASSSRQGGYGYTF. The CDR3 region has the DNA TGTGCCAGTAGTTCCCGACAGGGTGGTTATGGCTACACCTTC. V gene TRBV19 combines with J gene TRBJ1-2; 7 bases map to TRBD1. There are 14 residues in the CDR3. The ends lost 5 bases at V and 5 bases at J; junction bases unmatched: 8. CDR1 LNHDA and CDR2 SQIVND come from the germline V gene (reference sequence).

V and J are TRBV24-1 and TRBJ2-3; perhaps TRBD2 as D (7 bases). The CDR3 runs to 16 residues. The germline gives CDR1 KGHDR, CDR2 SFDVKD. V lost 2 bases to trimming and J lost 5 bases, with 16 bases between them. CDR3 protein: CATSDSAAGAGDTQYF. Here the CDR3 DNA reads TGTGCCACCAGTGATTCCGCGGCGGGGGCGGGAGATACGCAGTATTTT.

This rearrangement joins TRBV6-5 to TRBJ1-6, with D perhaps matching TRBD1 (6 bases). Germline-derived CDR1 and CDR2 are MNHEY and SVGAGI. V was pared by 6 bases and J by 7 bases, with 16 bases between. This CDR3 is built from 15 residues. In DNA form, the CDR3 reads TGTGCCAGCAGGGAGACAGGTATCGTCAATTCACCCCTCCACTTT. Residues: CASRETGIVNSPLHF.

This chain joins TRBV5-1 and TRBJ2-5; TRBD2 is a possible D gene (5 bases). V lost 5 bases, J lost 5 bases, and 22 bases lay in between. Looked up from germline, CDR1 is SGHRS and CDR2 is YFSETQ. CDR3 length equals 16 residues. The CDR3 DNA reads TGCGCCAGCAGTTTGACCACGGGGTCACTAGTGGAGACCCAGTACTTC. Its protein product is CASSLTTGSLVETQYF.

The chain combines TRBV19 with TRBJ1-2, with D possibly TRBD1 on 5 matching bases. Trimming stripped 7 bases from V and 8 bases from J, with 14 bases between. Germline CDR1 and CDR2: LNHDA and SQIVND (reference sequence). This CDR3 is 12 amino acids long. CDR3 coding DNA: TGTGCCAGTACAACTGGGGGGACCGGCTACACCTTC. Its protein is CASTTGGTGYTF.

A few counts support this clone. The rearrangement links TRBV5-1 to TRBJ2-7; the match to TRBD2 covers 8 bases. The trim removed 0 bases at V and 2 bases at J, leaving 4 bases unmatched. The length of the CDR3 is 15 residues. Germline values: CDR1 SGHRS, CDR2 YFSETQ. CDR3 nucleotides: TGCGCCAGCAGCTTGGGGACTAGCACGACCTACGAGCAGTACTTC. This sequence encodes CASSLGTSTTYEQYF.

This rearrangement joins TRBV24-1 to TRBJ1-2; 8 bases agree with TRBD1. The CDR3 contains 13 residues. Per the germline V gene, CDR1 is KGHDR and CDR2 is SFDVKD. The J segment lost 5 bases and the V segment lost 5 bases, leaving 3 bases of the junction unmatched. In DNA, the CDR3 is TGTGCCACCAGTGGACAGGGGTTGTATGGCTACACCTTC. Protein: CATSGQGLYGYTF.

V and J are TRBV30 and TRBJ1-1; D uncertain. This CDR3 spans 13 amino acids. The V gene's germline CDR1 is GTSNPN and CDR2 SVGIG (reference sequence). Trimming took off 7 bases at V and 1 base at J, with 13 bases between the two ends. The CDR3 loop is CASTPTQNTEAFF. The CDR3 coding sequence is TGTGCCTCAACCCCTACCCAGAACACTGAAGCTTTCTTT.

The J gene is TRBJ1-2, the V gene TRBV20-1, with 7 bases that match TRBD1. The CDR3 has 11 amino acids. Germline V gene sequence: CDR1 DFQATT, CDR2 SNEGSKA (reference sequence). Germline trimming cut 6 bases from V and 9 bases from J; bases unmatched to any gene: 7. The CDR3 DNA follows: TGCAGTGCGGACAACAGGGGTAGCTACACCTTC. Translated: CSADNRGSYTF.

The rearrangement joins TRBV7-2 to TRBJ2-5; D ambiguous. This CDR3 comprises 13 residues. V lost 5 bases to trimming and J lost 1 base, with 8 bases between them. CDR1 and CDR2 from the germline V gene are SGHTA and FQGNSA. This chain's CDR3 is CASSGRTQETQYF. The CDR3 DNA reads as TGTGCCAGCAGCGGGCGAACCCAAGAGACCCAGTACTTC.

This clone was seen only a few times. V usage is TRBV4-1 and J usage is TRBJ2-1, with unresolved D. V was clipped by 2 bases and J by 6 bases, with 17 bases between them. The germline gives CDR1 MGHRA, CDR2 YSYEKL. CDR3 length: 16 residues. Written as DNA, the CDR3 is TGCGCCAGCAGCCAACTACCAAGATCTCGCACCAATGAGCAGTTCTTC. This encodes CASSQLPRSRTNEQFF.

The chain recombines TRBV4-2 with TRBJ1-1, with D perhaps matching TRBD1 (5 bases). CDR1 and CDR2 (germline): LGHNA, YNFKEQ. The CDR3 spans 15 residues. V was shortened by 0 bases and J by 0 bases, with 8 bases between the two germline ends. The CDR3 DNA sequence: TGTGCCAGCAGCCAAGATAAGGGGATGAACACTGAAGCTTTCTTT. This gives the protein CASSQDKGMNTEAFF.

The chain has TRBV6-1 and TRBJ1-1; D is unclear. V was clipped by 2 bases and J by 6 bases, with 13 bases between them. Germline V gives CDR1 MNHNS, CDR2 SASEGT. CDR3 size: 14 residues. The CDR3 loop reads CASSESLGSPEAFF. For the CDR3, the DNA is TGTGCCAGCAGTGAATCTCTCGGGAGTCCTGAAGCTTTCTTT.

The chain recombines TRBV7-8 with TRBJ2-2; a weak D match, TRBD2 (5 bases). This CDR3 has 16 residues. Germline-derived CDR1 and CDR2 are SGHVS and FQNEAQ. Trimming took off 5 bases at V and 0 bases at J, with 13 bases between the two ends. The DNA for the CDR3 is TGTGCCAGCAGCCTCCGGGGAAGGGCGAACACCGGGGAGCTGTTTTTT. Translation: CASSLRGRANTGELFF.